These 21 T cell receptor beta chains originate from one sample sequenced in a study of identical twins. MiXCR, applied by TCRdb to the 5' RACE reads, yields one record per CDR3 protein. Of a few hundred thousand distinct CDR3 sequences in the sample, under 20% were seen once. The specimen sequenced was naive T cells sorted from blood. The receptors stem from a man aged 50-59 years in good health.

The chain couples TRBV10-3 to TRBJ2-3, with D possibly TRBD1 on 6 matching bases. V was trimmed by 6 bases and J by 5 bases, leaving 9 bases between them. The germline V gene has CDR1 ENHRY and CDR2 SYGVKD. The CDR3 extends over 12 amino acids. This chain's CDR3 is CAIRSGEDTQYF. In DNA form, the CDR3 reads TGTGCCATCAGGTCAGGGGAAGATACGCAGTATTTT.

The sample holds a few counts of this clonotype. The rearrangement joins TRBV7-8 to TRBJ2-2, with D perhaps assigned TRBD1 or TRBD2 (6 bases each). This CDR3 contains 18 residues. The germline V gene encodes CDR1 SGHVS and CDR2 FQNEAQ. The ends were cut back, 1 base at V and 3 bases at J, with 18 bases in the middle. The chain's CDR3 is CASSLVGTRLGDTGELFF. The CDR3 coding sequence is TGTGCCAGCAGCTTAGTGGGGACACGACTAGGGGACACCGGGGAGCTGTTTTTT.

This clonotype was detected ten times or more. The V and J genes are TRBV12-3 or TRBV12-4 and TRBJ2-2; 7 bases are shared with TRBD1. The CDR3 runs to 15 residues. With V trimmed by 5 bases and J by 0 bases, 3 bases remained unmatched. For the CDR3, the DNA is TGTGCCAGCAGTACAGGGGATACGAACACCGGGGAGCTGTTTTTT. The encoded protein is CASSTGDTNTGELFF.

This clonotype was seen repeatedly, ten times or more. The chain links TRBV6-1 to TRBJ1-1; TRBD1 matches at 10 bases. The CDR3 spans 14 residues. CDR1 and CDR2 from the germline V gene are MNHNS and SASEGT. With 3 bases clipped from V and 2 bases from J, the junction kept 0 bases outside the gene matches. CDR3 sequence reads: CASSETGGNTEAFF. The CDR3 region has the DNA TGTGCCAGCAGTGAGACAGGGGGCAACACTGAAGCTTTCTTT.

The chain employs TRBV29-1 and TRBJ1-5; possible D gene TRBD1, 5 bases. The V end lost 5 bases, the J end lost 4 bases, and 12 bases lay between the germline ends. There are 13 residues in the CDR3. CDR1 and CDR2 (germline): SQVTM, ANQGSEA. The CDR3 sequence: CSVQLGGNQPQHF. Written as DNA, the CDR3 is TGCAGCGTTCAACTCGGGGGAAATCAGCCCCAGCATTTT. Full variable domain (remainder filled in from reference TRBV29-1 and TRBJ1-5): SAVISQKPSRDICQRGTSLTIQCQVDSQVTMMFWYRQQPGQSLTLIATANQGSEATYESGFVIDKFPISRPNLTFSTLTVSNMSPEDSSIYLCSVQLGGNQPQHFGDGTRLSIL.

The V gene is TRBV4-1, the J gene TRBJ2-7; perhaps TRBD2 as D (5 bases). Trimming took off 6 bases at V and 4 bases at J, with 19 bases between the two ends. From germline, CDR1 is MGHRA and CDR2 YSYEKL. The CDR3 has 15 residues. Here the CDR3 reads CASSHAATGEYEQYF. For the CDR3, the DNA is TGCGCCAGCAGTCATGCGGCAACCGGGGAATACGAGCAGTACTTC.

CDR3 loop: CASSFESGNTIYF. In DNA form, the CDR3 reads TGTGCCAGCAGTTTCGAGTCTGGAAACACCATATATTTT. The V gene is TRBV12-3 or TRBV12-4, the J gene TRBJ1-3; D gene unclear. The CDR3 sequence is 13 residues long. The V end lost 3 bases, the J end lost 1 base, and 4 bases lay between the germline ends.

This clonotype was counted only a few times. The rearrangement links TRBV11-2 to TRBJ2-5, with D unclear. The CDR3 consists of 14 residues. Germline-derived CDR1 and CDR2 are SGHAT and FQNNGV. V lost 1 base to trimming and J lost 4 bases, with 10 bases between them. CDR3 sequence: CASSLVHTSETQYF. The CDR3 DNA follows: TGTGCCAGCAGCTTAGTACACACTTCAGAGACCCAGTACTTC.

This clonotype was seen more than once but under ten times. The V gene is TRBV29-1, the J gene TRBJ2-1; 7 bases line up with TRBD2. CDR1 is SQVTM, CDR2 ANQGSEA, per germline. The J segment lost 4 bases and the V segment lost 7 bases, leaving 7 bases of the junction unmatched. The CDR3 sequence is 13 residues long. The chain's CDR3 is CSGRLAVYNEQFF. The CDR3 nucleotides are TGCAGCGGAAGACTAGCTGTTTACAATGAGCAGTTCTTC.

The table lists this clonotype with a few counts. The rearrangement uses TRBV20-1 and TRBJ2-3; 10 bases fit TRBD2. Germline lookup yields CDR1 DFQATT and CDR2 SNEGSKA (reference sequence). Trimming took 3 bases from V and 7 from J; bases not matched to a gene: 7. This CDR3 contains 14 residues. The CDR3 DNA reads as TGCAGTGCTAGGTCTAGCGGGAGAGGAAATACGCAGTATTTT. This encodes CSARSSGRGNTQYF.

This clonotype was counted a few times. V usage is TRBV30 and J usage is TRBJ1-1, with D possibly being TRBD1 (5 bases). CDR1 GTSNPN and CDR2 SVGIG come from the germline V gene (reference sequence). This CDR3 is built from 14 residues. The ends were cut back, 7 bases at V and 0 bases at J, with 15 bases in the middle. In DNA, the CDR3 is TGTGCCTCCACAGGACGGAACATGAACACTGAAGCTTTCTTT. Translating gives CASTGRNMNTEAFF.

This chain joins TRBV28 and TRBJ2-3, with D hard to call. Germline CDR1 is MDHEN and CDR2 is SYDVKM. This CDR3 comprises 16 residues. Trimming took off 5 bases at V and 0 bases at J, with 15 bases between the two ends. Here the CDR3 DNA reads TGTGCCAGCAGTCCCAAGGGATGGTGGAGCACAGATACGCAGTATTTT. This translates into CASSPKGWWSTDTQYF.

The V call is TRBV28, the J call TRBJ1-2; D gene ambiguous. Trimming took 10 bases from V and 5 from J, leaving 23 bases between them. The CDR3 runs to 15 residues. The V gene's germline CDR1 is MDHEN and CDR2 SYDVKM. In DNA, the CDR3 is TGTGCCACCCTAATCCTGGGAGGCCAGTGGTATGGCTACACCTTC. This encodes CATLILGGQWYGYTF.

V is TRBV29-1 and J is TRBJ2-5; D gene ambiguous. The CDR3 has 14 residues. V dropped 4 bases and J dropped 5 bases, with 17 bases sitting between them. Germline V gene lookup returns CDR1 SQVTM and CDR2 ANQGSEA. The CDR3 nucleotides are TGCAGCGTTGTTTTCCGCCGAGACGGCGAGACCCAGTACTTC. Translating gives CSVVFRRDGETQYF.

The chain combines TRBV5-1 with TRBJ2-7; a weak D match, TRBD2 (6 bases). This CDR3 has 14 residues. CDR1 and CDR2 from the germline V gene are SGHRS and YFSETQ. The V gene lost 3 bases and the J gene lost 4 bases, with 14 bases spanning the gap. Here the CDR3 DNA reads TGCGCCAGCAGCTCGGACCGGGCGGGATACGAGCAGTACTTC. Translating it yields CASSSDRAGYEQYF.

CDR3 sequence reads: CATQLAGVKVDTQYF. The CDR3 nucleotides read TGTGCCACCCAGCTAGCGGGAGTAAAAGTAGATACGCAGTATTTT. This sequence joins TRBV7-8 and TRBJ2-3; 10 bases match TRBD2. V shed 10 bases, J shed 5 bases, and the junction held 12 bases outside the gene matches. The CDR3 runs 15 residues. Germline V gene lookup returns CDR1 SGHVS and CDR2 FQNEAQ.

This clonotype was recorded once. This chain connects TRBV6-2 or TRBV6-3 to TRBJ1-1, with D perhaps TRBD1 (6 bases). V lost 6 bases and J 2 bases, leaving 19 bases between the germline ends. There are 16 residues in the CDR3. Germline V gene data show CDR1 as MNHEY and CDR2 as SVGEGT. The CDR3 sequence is CASRAGRGGGNTEAFF. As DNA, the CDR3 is TGTGCCAGCAGAGCTGGTCGGGGAGGGGGTAACACTGAAGCTTTCTTT.

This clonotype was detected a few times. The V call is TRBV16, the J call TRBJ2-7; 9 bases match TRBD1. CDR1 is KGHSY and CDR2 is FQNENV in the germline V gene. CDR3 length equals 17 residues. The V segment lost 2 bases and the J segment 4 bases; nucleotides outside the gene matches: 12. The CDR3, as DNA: TGTGCCAGCAGCCAAGTCCCGGGACAGGGACGAGGGTACGAGCAGTACTTC. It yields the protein CASSQVPGQGRGYEQYF. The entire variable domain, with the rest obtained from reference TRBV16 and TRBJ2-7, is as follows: GEEVAQTPKHLVRGEGQKAKLYCAPIKGHSYVFWYQQVLKNEFKFLISFQNENVFDETGMPKERFSAKCLPNSPCSLEIQATKLEDSAVYFCASSQVPGQGRGYEQYFGPGTRLTVT.

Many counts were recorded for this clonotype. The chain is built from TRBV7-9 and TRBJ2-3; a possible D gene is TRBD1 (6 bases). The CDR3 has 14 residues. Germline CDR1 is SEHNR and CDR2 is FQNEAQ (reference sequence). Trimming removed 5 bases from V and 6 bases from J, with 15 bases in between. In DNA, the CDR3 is TGTGCCAGCAGCCCACCTCTCACAGGGGATACGCAGTATTTT. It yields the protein CASSPPLTGDTQYF.

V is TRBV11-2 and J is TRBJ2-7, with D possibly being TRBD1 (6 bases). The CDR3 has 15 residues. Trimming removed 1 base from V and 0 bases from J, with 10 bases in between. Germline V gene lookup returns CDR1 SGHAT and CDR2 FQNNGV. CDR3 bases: TGTGCCAGCAGCTTAGGGGGGCCAAGCTCCTACGAGCAGTACTTC. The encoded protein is CASSLGGPSSYEQYF.

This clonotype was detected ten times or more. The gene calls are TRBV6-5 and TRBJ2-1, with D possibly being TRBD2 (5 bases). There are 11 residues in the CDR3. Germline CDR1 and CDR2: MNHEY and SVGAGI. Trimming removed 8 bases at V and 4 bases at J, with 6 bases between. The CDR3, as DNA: TGTGCCAGCGGGAGTTACAATGAGCAGTTCTTC. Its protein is CASGSYNEQFF.